These 20 T cell receptor beta chains came from one sample sequenced in a study of lymphopenia after photon versus proton radiotherapy. Using immunoSEQ multiplex PCR, the repertoire was profiled, and TCRdb retains in-frame clones only, with some absent. The table shows around 66,000 clones, with around 85% occurring only once. The sequences come from peripheral blood, collected from a patient treated with photon-based radiotherapy. The receptors were gathered from a man in his forties with gastric cancer.

The chain couples TRBV19 to TRBJ1-1; D unclear. The CDR3 consists of 14 residues. The V gene lost 3 bases and the J gene lost 2 bases, with 10 bases spanning the gap. Germline V CDR1 and CDR2: LNHDA, SQIVND (reference sequence). Here the CDR3 reads CASSIRGINTEAFF. CDR3 DNA sequence: TGTGCCAGTAGTATCCGGGGAATCAACACTGAAGCTTTCTTT.

CDR3 region: CASSAGFGDTEAFF. The DNA for the CDR3 is TGTGCCAGCAGCGCGGGATTCGGGGACACTGAAGCTTTCTTT. This chain joins TRBV7-8 and TRBJ1-1, with D hard to call. Deletions cut 5 bases from V and 3 bases from J, with 13 bases between. The CDR3 length is 14 residues. The V gene's germline CDR1 is SGHVS and CDR2 FQNEAQ.

The gene calls are TRBV5-6 and TRBJ2-6; D may be TRBD1 (6 bases). CDR3 size: 16 residues. CDR1 is SGHDT, CDR2 YYEEEE, per germline. The V end lost 4 bases, the J end lost 0 bases, and 11 bases lay between the germline ends. CDR3 in DNA: TGTGCCAGCAGCGGTGACAGGAACTCTGGGGCCAACGTCCTGACTTTC. Its protein product is CASSGDRNSGANVLTF.

The chain combines TRBV7-2 with TRBJ2-3; no reliable D call. CDR1 SGHTA and CDR2 FQGNSA come from the germline V gene. This CDR3 contains 12 residues. V gave up 2 bases and J gave up 8 bases, with 8 bases separating them. The CDR3 region is CASSLLALTQYF. The CDR3 bases are TGTGCCAGCAGCTTATTGGCCCTTACGCAGTATTTT.

This clone has just one count. This chain connects TRBV30 to TRBJ1-3; no definite D call. Germline V CDR1 and CDR2: GTSNPN, SVGIG (reference sequence). The CDR3 contains 12 residues. Trimming removed 0 bases at V and 8 bases at J, with 8 bases between. CDR3 residues: CAWSVLVDTIYF. The CDR3 region has the DNA TGTGCCTGGAGTGTACTGGTGGACACCATATATTTT.

This clone was detected only a few times. The gene calls are TRBV6-6 and TRBJ2-7, with TRBD1 matching 8 bases. Per germline, CDR1 MNHNY and CDR2 SVGAGI (reference sequence). V shed 4 bases, J shed 2 bases, and the junction held 7 bases outside the gene matches. The CDR3 runs 15 residues. CDR3 in DNA: TGTGCCAGCAGTTCAAGACAGGGGACTGCCTACGAGCAGTACTTC. Its protein is CASSSRQGTAYEQYF.

This chain uses TRBV6-1 with TRBJ2-3, with D unclear. Germline V CDR1 and CDR2: MNHNS, SASEGT. The length of the CDR3 is 13 residues. V was trimmed by 3 bases and J by 8 bases, leaving 12 bases between them. CDR3 protein: CASSDTVSGTQYF. The CDR3 DNA sequence: TGTGCCAGCAGTGATACGGTATCAGGTACGCAGTATTTT.

J is TRBJ2-7 and V is TRBV4-3, with 7 bases lining up with TRBD1. After removal of 3 bases from V and 2 bases from J, the junction contained 13 bases not matched to a gene. Germline assignment: CDR1 LGHNA and CDR2 YSLEER. The CDR3 is made up of 17 amino acids. The chain's CDR3 is CASSQDEASTGPYEQYF. The DNA of the CDR3 is TGCGCCAGCAGCCAGGACGAGGCCTCGACAGGGCCCTACGAGCAGTACTTC.

This chain uses TRBV6-5 with TRBJ2-3, with 8 bases aligning to TRBD2. This CDR3 has 15 residues. Germline-derived CDR1 and CDR2 are MNHEY and SVGAGI. V was clipped by 2 bases and J by 8 bases; unmatched bases: 9. DNA of the CDR3: TGTGCCAGCAGTTACGGAGCGGGGGCGGCAGGTACGCAGTATTTT. It encodes CASSYGAGAAGTQYF.

The chain links TRBV5-1 to TRBJ1-2; 10 bases map to TRBD1. V trimming: 0 bases; J trimming: 8 bases; junction bases outside the gene matches: 4. Germline lookup yields CDR1 SGHRS and CDR2 YFSETQ. The CDR3 runs to 14 residues. The CDR3 sequence is CASSLGDRGRGYTF. The CDR3 DNA reads as TGCGCCAGCAGCTTGGGGGACAGGGGTCGCGGCTACACCTTC.

The rearrangement joins TRBV7-6 to TRBJ2-2, with TRBD1 matching 7 bases. The CDR3 length is 16 residues. Germline CDR1 SGHVS, CDR2 FNYEAQ. With 3 bases clipped from V and 0 bases from J, the junction kept 4 bases outside the gene matches. CDR3 in DNA: TGTGCCAGCAGCTTTGGGACAGAAGCGAACACCGGGGAGCTGTTTTTT. As protein: CASSFGTEANTGELFF.

The chain recombines TRBV2 with TRBJ2-6; D is uncertain. Trimming left V 2 bases short and J 0 bases short, with 20 bases between. The CDR3 loop spans 20 amino acids. Germline V gene data show CDR1 as SNHLY and CDR2 as FYNNEI. CDR3 DNA sequence: TGTGCCAGCAGTGAAACCACTGCCCTAGGGTTGGGCTCTGGGGCCAACGTCCTGACTTTC. It translates to CASSETTALGLGSGANVLTF.

The rearrangement joins TRBV4-3 to TRBJ1-1; perhaps TRBD1 as D (6 bases). The length of the CDR3 is 17 residues. V was clipped by 4 bases and J by 0 bases, with 18 bases between them. Germline CDR1 is LGHNA and CDR2 is YSLEER. This CDR3 is CASSPYSTGTLNTEAFF. The CDR3 nucleotides read TGCGCCAGCAGCCCCTACTCAACCGGGACATTGAACACTGAAGCTTTCTTT.

CDR3 residues: CASSTRDRASTEAFF. CDR3 sequence (DNA): TGTGCCAGCAGCACCCGGGACAGGGCAAGCACTGAAGCTTTCTTT. The chain employs TRBV9 and TRBJ1-1; 9 nucleotides match TRBD1. Germline lookup yields CDR1 SGDLS and CDR2 YYNGEE. The CDR3 spans 15 residues. The ends lost 4 bases at V and 4 bases at J; junction bases unmatched: 8.

This chain joins TRBV4-3 and TRBJ2-4; 8 bases fit TRBD2. CDR1 is LGHNA and CDR2 is YSLEER in the germline V gene. J was trimmed by 11 bases and V by 2 bases; bases with no gene match: 17. The CDR3 sequence is 17 residues long. CDR3 coding DNA: TGCGCCAGCAGCCAAAATCTAGAGTCCGGCGGGACTAGTGTTCAGTACTTC. It codes for CASSQNLESGGTSVQYF.

The rearrangement uses TRBV5-4 and TRBJ2-7; 7 bases line up with TRBD1. The CDR3 runs to 12 residues. V was pared by 5 bases and J by 5 bases, with 4 bases of the junction left unmatched. CDR1 and CDR2 (germline): SGHNT, YYREEE (reference sequence). The DNA of the CDR3 is TGTGCCAGCAGTTCGACAGGGAACGAGCAGTACTTC. Translating it yields CASSSTGNEQYF.

The J gene is TRBJ2-5, the V gene TRBV18, with D possibly TRBD2 on 5 matching bases. Trimming removed 5 bases from V and 5 bases from J, with 18 bases in between. Germline CDR1 is KGHSH and CDR2 is LQKENI. The CDR3 is made up of 15 amino acids. The CDR3 spells CASSEGITRGETQYF. Written as DNA, the CDR3 is TGTGCCAGCTCAGAGGGCATAACTCGAGGGGAGACCCAGTACTTC.

V is TRBV7-9 and J is TRBJ1-1; D may be TRBD1 (6 bases). The CDR3 is 14 amino acids. CDR1 and CDR2 from the germline V gene are SEHNR and FQNEAQ (reference sequence). V was clipped by 5 bases and J by 1 base, with 11 bases between them. CDR3 nucleotides: TGTGCCAGCAGCCCCGAGGGGGGGAACACTGAAGCTTTCTTT. Its protein product is CASSPEGGNTEAFF.

This chain connects TRBV5-1 to TRBJ1-2; TRBD1 matches at 8 bases. From germline, CDR1 is SGHRS and CDR2 YFSETQ. J lost 2 bases, V lost 4 bases, and 7 bases had no gene match. This CDR3 region has 15 residues. CDR3 nucleotide sequence: TGCGCCAGCAGCACCCGACAGGGGACCAACTATGGCTACACCTTC. It codes for CASSTRQGTNYGYTF.

The genes are TRBV5-6 and TRBJ2-7; 15 positions agree with TRBD2. V shed 2 bases and J 4 bases; nucleotides not matched to a gene: 4. This CDR3 contains 16 residues. In germline, CDR1 is SGHDT, CDR2 YYEEEE. CDR3 DNA sequence: TGTGCCAGCAGCTTCAGGACTAGCGGGGGGGCTTACGAGCAGTACTTC. This gives the protein CASSFRTSGGAYEQYF. The full variable domain, with the rest looked up from reference TRBV5-6 and TRBJ2-7, is DAGVTQSPTHLIKTRGQQVTLRCSPKSGHDTVSWYQQALGQGPQFIFQYYEEEERQRGNFPDRFSGHQFPNYSSELNVNALLLGDSALYLCASSFRTSGGAYEQYFGPGTRLTVT.